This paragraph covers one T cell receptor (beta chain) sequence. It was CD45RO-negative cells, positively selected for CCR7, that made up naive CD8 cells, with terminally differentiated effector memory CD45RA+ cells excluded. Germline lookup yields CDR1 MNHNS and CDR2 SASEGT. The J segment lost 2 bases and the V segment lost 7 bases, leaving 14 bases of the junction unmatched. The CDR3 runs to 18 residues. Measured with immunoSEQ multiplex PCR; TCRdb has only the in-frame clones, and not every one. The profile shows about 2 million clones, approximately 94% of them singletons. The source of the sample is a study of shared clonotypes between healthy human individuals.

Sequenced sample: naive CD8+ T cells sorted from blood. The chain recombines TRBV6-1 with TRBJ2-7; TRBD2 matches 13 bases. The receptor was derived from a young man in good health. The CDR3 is CASTDLLAGGPLAYEQYF. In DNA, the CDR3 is TGTGCCAGCACTGACTTACTAGCGGGAGGGCCGTTGGCCTACGAGCAGTACTTC.